Following are 4 T cell receptor beta chains from one sample sequenced in a study of blood T cell repertoires in COVID-19. Data came from immunoSEQ multiplex PCR; TCRdb stores just in-frame clones and leaves some out. Of 200,000 or so clones listed, more than 65% are singletons. Sequencing used peripheral blood. Source of these receptors: a woman in her sixties or seventies with acute or convalescent COVID-19.

This chain joins TRBV5-5 and TRBJ2-4, with a tentative D call TRBD2 (7 bases). The CDR3 runs 14 residues. The V and J ends lost 0 bases and 9 bases respectively, with 13 bases between them. CDR1 and CDR2 (germline): SGHKS, YYEKEE (reference sequence). As DNA, the CDR3 is TGTGCCAGCAGCTTGGACCCTAGGGGGGGCATTCAGTACTTC. Amino acids: CASSLDPRGGIQYF.

The CDR3 loop is CASLGGTGGAENGNQPQHF. DNA of the CDR3: TGTGCCAGCCTTGGGGGGACAGGGGGCGCCGAAAATGGCAATCAGCCCCAGCATTTT. The J gene is TRBJ1-5, the V gene TRBV9; 12 bases agree with TRBD1. CDR3 length: 19 amino acids. Per the germline V gene, CDR1 is SGDLS and CDR2 is YYNGEE. With 7 bases clipped from V and 2 bases from J, the junction kept 16 bases outside the gene matches.

The rearrangement uses TRBV9 and TRBJ2-3; 10 bases are a match to TRBD2. This CDR3 spans 16 amino acids. Per the germline V gene, CDR1 is SGDLS and CDR2 is YYNGEE. Germline trimming cut 0 bases from V and 4 bases from J; bases unmatched to any gene: 5. The CDR3, as DNA: TGTGCCAGCAGCGTAGAGGCTAGCGGGGGAGCAGATACGCAGTATTTT. Encoded protein: CASSVEASGGADTQYF.

V gene TRBV7-2 combines with J gene TRBJ1-5; D call uncertain. The CDR3 runs 15 residues. The V and J ends lost 5 bases and 6 bases respectively, with 17 bases between them. Germline V gene data show CDR1 as SGHTA and CDR2 as FQGNSA. The DNA of the CDR3 is TGTGCCAGCAGCACTAGAGGCACGGAGGGTCAGCCCCAGCATTTT. Residues: CASSTRGTEGQPQHF. The full variable domain, its missing parts supplied by reference TRBV7-2 and TRBJ1-5, is GAGVSQSPSNKVTEKGKDVELRCDPISGHTALYWYRQSLGQGLEFLIYFQGNSAPDKSGLPSDRFSAERTGGSVSTLTIQRTQQEDSAVYLCASSTRGTEGQPQHFGDGTRLSIL.